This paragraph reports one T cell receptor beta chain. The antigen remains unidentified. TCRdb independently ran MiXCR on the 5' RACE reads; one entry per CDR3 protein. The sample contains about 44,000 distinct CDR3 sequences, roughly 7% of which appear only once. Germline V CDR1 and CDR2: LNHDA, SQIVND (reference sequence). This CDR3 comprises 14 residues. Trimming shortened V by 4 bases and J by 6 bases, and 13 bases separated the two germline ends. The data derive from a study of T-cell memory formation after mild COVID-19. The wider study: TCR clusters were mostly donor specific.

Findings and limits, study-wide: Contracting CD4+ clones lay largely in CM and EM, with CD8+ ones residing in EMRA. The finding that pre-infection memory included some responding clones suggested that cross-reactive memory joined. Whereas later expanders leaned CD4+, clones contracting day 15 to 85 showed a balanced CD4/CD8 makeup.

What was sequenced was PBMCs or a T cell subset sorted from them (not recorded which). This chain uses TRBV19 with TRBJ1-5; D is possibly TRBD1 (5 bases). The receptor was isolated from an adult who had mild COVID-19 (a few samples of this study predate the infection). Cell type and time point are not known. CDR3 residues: CASSSWGFGQPQHF. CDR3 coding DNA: TGTGCCAGTAGTAGCTGGGGGTTCGGTCAGCCCCAGCATTTT.